These 27 T cell receptor beta chains share one sample of origin, sequenced in a study of Ad26.COV2.S vaccination and SARS-CoV-2 variants. The treatment here: some 20 received Ad26.COV2.S at low or high dose, single or two shots; 5 received placebo; per-sample allocation not given. Specimens were obtained on day 63 following the first vaccine or placebo injection. Libraries were prepared by immunoSEQ multiplex PCR; TCRdb keeps only in-frame clonotypes and omits some of them. The sample lists 350,000 to 500,000 clones, 90% occurring once. The input for sequencing was peripheral blood, taken in a trial of Ad26.COV2.S vaccine versus placebo. These receptors were obtained from a person aged 18-65 years who received the Ad26.COV2.S COVID-19 vaccine or a placebo.

This clone was recorded only once. The V gene is TRBV7-9, the J gene TRBJ2-2; no definite D call. The CDR3 has 12 residues. Germline assignment: CDR1 SEHNR and CDR2 FQNEAQ (reference sequence). With 1 base removed from V and 7 bases from J, the gap between germline ends came to 4 bases. CDR3 sequence reads: CASSLDVGELFF. The CDR3 nucleotides read TGTGCCAGCAGCTTAGATGTCGGGGAGCTGTTTTTT. The variable domain in full, with the rest retrieved from reference TRBV7-9 and TRBJ2-2, is DTGVSQNPRHKITKRGQNVTFRCDPISEHNRLYWYRQTLGQGPEFLTYFQNEAQLEKSRLLSDRFSAERPKGSFSTLEIQRTEQGDSAMYLCASSLDVGELFFGEGSRLTVL.

The chain couples TRBV27 to TRBJ2-3, with no clear D. The V and J ends lost 3 bases and 6 bases respectively, with 19 bases between them. This CDR3 region has 16 residues. Germline V gives CDR1 MNHEY, CDR2 SMNVEV (reference sequence). The CDR3 loop is CASSFWARKEGDTQYF. DNA of the CDR3: TGTGCCAGCAGTTTTTGGGCTAGAAAGGAAGGGGATACGCAGTATTTT.

V usage is TRBV5-8 and J usage is TRBJ2-1; 9 bases align to TRBD2. Germline lookup yields CDR1 SGHTS and CDR2 YDEGEE. The CDR3 runs to 15 residues. V lost 0 bases, J lost 10 bases, and 8 bases stayed unmatched. The CDR3 protein is CASSLVRGRAGEQFF. CDR3 bases: TGTGCCAGCAGCTTGGTTCGCGGGAGGGCAGGGGAGCAGTTCTTC. The full variable domain, with the rest looked up from reference TRBV5-8 and TRBJ2-1, is EAGVTQSPTHLIKTRGQQATLRCSPISGHTSVYWYQQALGLGLQFLLWYDEGEERNRGNFPPRFSGRQFPNYSSELNVNALELEDSALYLCASSLVRGRAGEQFFGPGTRLTVL.

On this clone: The sample holds other DNA sequences that translate to the same CDR3. This rearrangement joins TRBV5-1 to TRBJ1-2; no definite D call. There are 12 residues in the CDR3. Germline lookup yields CDR1 SGHRS and CDR2 YFSETQ. The ends were cut back, 0 bases at V and 6 bases at J, with 6 bases in the middle. CDR3 loop: CASSLGQDGYTF. CDR3 coding DNA: TGCGCCAGCAGCTTGGGGCAGGATGGCTACACCTTC.

This clone has just a few counts. The chain links TRBV11-2 to TRBJ2-7, with 11 bases aligning to TRBD1. V gave up 1 base and J gave up 5 bases; unmatched junction bases: 4. Germline V lookup: CDR1 SGHAT, CDR2 FQNNGV. The CDR3 contains 15 residues. CDR3 nucleotide sequence: TGTGCCAGCAGCTTAGTGGGACAGGGGGACCACGAGCAGTACTTC. This gives the protein CASSLVGQGDHEQYF.

The chain uses TRBV7-6 and TRBJ2-1, with TRBD1 identical over 9 bases. After removal of 4 bases from V and 5 bases from J, the junction contained 9 bases not matched to a gene. This CDR3 spans 16 amino acids. Germline-derived CDR1 and CDR2 are SGHVS and FNYEAQ. CDR3 sequence reads: CASSSDRGQLDNEQFF. The CDR3 DNA is TGTGCCAGCAGCTCGGACAGGGGACAGCTCGACAATGAGCAGTTCTTC. The variable domain in full, completed from reference TRBV7-6 and TRBJ2-1, reads GAGVSQSPRYKVTKRGQDVALRCDPISGHVSLYWYRQALGQGPEFLTYFNYEAQQDKSGLPNDRFSAERPEGSISTLTIQRTEQRDSAMYRCASSSDRGQLDNEQFFGPGTRLTVL.

The V call is TRBV13, the J call TRBJ2-3; D is perhaps TRBD2 (6 bases). Germline V lookup: CDR1 PRHDT, CDR2 FYEKMQ (reference sequence). The V end lost 5 bases, the J end lost 5 bases, and 11 bases lay between the germline ends. The CDR3 length is 13 residues. The CDR3 sequence is CASSPGTEDTQYF. In DNA form, the CDR3 reads TGTGCCAGCAGCCCCGGGACTGAAGATACGCAGTATTTT.

J is TRBJ1-2 and V is TRBV19, with D tentatively TRBD1 (6 bases). Germline V lookup: CDR1 LNHDA, CDR2 SQIVND (reference sequence). Between the trimmed V and J ends, which lost 4 bases and 2 bases, there was a span of 11 bases. CDR3 length equals 14 residues. The CDR3 is CASSNWQGNYGYTF. CDR3 nucleotide sequence: TGTGCCAGTAGTAACTGGCAGGGGAACTATGGCTACACCTTC. The full variable domain, its missing parts supplied by reference TRBV19 and TRBJ1-2, is DGGITQSPKYLFRKEGQNVTLSCEQNLNHDAMYWYRQDPGQGLRLIYYSQIVNDFQKGDIAEGYSVSREKKESFPLTVTSAQKNPTAFYLCASSNWQGNYGYTFGSGTRLTVV.

In nucleotides, the CDR3 is TGCGCCAGCAGTCCTCTATGGACGACCAAACTAACGAACACCGGGGAGCTGTTTTTT. Amino acid sequence: CASSPLWTTKLTNTGELFF. The chain is built from TRBV23-1 and TRBJ2-2; D gene unclear. TRBV23-1 is classed as an ORF, of uncertain function. V was clipped by 4 bases and J by 0 bases, with 21 bases between them. The CDR3 is 19 residues long.

This clone was counted a single time. V usage is TRBV16 and J usage is TRBJ1-5; 7 nucleotides agree with TRBD1. This CDR3 has 14 residues. V was clipped by 4 bases and J by 5 bases; unmatched bases: 5. CDR1 is KGHSY, CDR2 FQNENV, per germline. CDR3 in amino acids: CASSPTGSYQPQHF. DNA for the CDR3: TGTGCCAGCAGCCCGACAGGGTCGTATCAGCCCCAGCATTTT.

CDR3 nucleotides: TGTGCCAGTAGGGGAGACAGGGATCAGCCCCAGCATTTT. This encodes CASRGDRDQPQHF. V is TRBV19 and J is TRBJ1-5, with 7 bases lining up with TRBD1. The V segment lost 6 bases and the J segment 5 bases; nucleotides outside the gene matches: 4. Germline assignment: CDR1 LNHDA and CDR2 SQIVND (reference sequence). The CDR3 sequence is 13 residues long.

CDR3 coding DNA: TGTGCCAGCAGCCAAGAAGGAGGGAGGGAAGACACCATATATTTT. This encodes CASSQEGGREDTIYF. The chain links TRBV14 to TRBJ1-3; D unresolved. Germline CDR1 SGHDN, CDR2 FVKESK. The CDR3 totals 15 residues. Trimming pared 0 bases from V and 8 bases from J, leaving 14 bases between. Combining the CDR3 with reference TRBV14 and TRBJ1-3 gives the whole variable domain EAGVTQFPSHSVIEKGQTVTLRCDPISGHDNLYWYRRVMGKEIKFLLHFVKESKQDESGMPNNRFLAERTGGTYSTLKVQPAELEDSGVYFCASSQEGGREDTIYFGEGSWLTVV.

The chain uses TRBV2 and TRBJ2-7; 11 positions match TRBD1. V trimming: 4 bases; J trimming: 4 bases; junction bases outside the gene matches: 3. Germline CDR1 reads SNHLY; CDR2 reads FYNNEI. The CDR3 sequence is 14 residues long. The CDR3 bases are TGTGCCAGCAGTGTGGACAGGGGGCGGTACGAGCAGTACTTC. Translated: CASSVDRGRYEQYF.

The chain employs TRBV12-3 or TRBV12-4 and TRBJ1-1; 7 bases map to TRBD1. This CDR3 spans 13 amino acids. V was clipped by 6 bases and J by 4 bases; unmatched bases: 5. CDR3 bases: TGTGCCAGCAGGCAAGACAGGGCCACTGAAGCTTTCTTT. Translation: CASRQDRATEAFF.

The J gene is TRBJ2-7, the V gene TRBV19; 10 bases map to TRBD2. CDR1 is LNHDA and CDR2 is SQIVND in the germline V gene (reference sequence). Germline trimming cut 5 bases from V and 0 bases from J; bases unmatched to any gene: 1. The CDR3 covers 14 residues. This CDR3 reads CASSWTSGSYEQYF. In nucleotides, the CDR3 is TGTGCCAGTAGTTGGACTAGCGGCTCCTACGAGCAGTACTTC.

The chain links TRBV18 to TRBJ1-1; the D gene is possibly TRBD1 (6 bases). The CDR3 has 15 residues. Trimming removed 0 bases from V and 4 bases from J, with 12 bases in between. Germline-derived CDR1 and CDR2 are KGHSH and LQKENI. CDR3: CASSPPNRAPTEAFF. CDR3 nucleotides: TGTGCCAGCTCACCACCGAACAGGGCCCCCACTGAAGCTTTCTTT.

This chain uses TRBV5-1 with TRBJ2-5; 7 bases match TRBD2. The germline V gene has CDR1 SGHRS and CDR2 YFSETQ. The CDR3 runs to 15 residues. V trimming: 4 bases; J trimming: 1 base; junction bases outside the gene matches: 7. CDR3 nucleotides: TGCGCCAGCAGCCCCCCCGGACTAGTCCAAGAGACCCAGTACTTC. Amino acids: CASSPPGLVQETQYF.

The chain is built from TRBV5-1 and TRBJ2-2, with D possibly TRBD1 on 5 matching bases. Per the germline V gene, CDR1 is SGHRS and CDR2 is YFSETQ. The CDR3 sequence is 14 residues long. Trimming took 5 bases from V and 1 from J, leaving 9 bases between them. CDR3 sequence: CASRKQENTGELFF. The CDR3 DNA reads TGCGCCAGCAGAAAACAGGAGAACACCGGGGAGCTGTTTTTT. Based on the CDR3 plus reference TRBV5-1 and TRBJ2-2, the full variable domain is KAGVTQTPRYLIKTRGQQVTLSCSPISGHRSVSWYQQTPGQGLQFLFEYFSETQRNKGNFPGRFSGRQFSNSRSEMNVSTLELGDSALYLCASRKQENTGELFFGEGSRLTVL.

The chain couples TRBV4-2 to TRBJ2-1; 9 nucleotides match TRBD1. Germline CDR1 is LGHNA and CDR2 is YNFKEQ. V trimming: 1 base; J trimming: 7 bases; junction bases outside the gene matches: 8. The CDR3 spans 16 residues. CDR3 loop: CASSQGSGTGMNEQFF. For the CDR3, the DNA is TGTGCCAGCAGCCAAGGGTCCGGGACAGGGATGAATGAGCAGTTCTTC.

This chain uses TRBV6-6 with TRBJ1-2; D is unclear. The CDR3 extends over 13 amino acids. Per germline, CDR1 MNHNY and CDR2 SVGAGI (reference sequence). Trimming shortened V by 6 bases and J by 7 bases, and 15 bases separated the two germline ends. The CDR3 is CASSQRVSGGYTF. Here the CDR3 DNA reads TGTGCCAGCAGCCAAAGGGTATCTGGTGGCTACACCTTC.

The rearrangement uses TRBV6-1 and TRBJ2-1; 9 nucleotides align to TRBD2. Germline-derived CDR1 and CDR2 are MNHNS and SASEGT. The CDR3 contains 18 residues. The V segment lost 4 bases and the J segment 4 bases; nucleotides outside the gene matches: 14. For the CDR3, the DNA is TGTGCCAGCAGTGGACAGTTGGAGACTAGCGGTTTATACAATGAGCAGTTCTTC. Protein sequence: CASSGQLETSGLYNEQFF.

V gene TRBV30 combines with J gene TRBJ2-6; D call uncertain. Trimming cost V 3 bases and J 0 bases, with 15 bases left between them. CDR1 is GTSNPN, CDR2 SVGIG, per germline (reference sequence). This CDR3 region has 17 residues. The CDR3 DNA follows: TGTGCCTGGAGCTCCCGGTATGGCCGCTCTGGGGCCAACGTCCTGACTTTC. Translation: CAWSSRYGRSGANVLTF. Using reference TRBV30 and TRBJ2-6 for the parts outside the CDR3, the full variable domain is SQTIHQWPATLVQPVGSPLSLECTVEGTSNPNLYWYRQAAGRGLQLLFYSVGIGQISSEVPQNLSASRPQDRQFILSSKKLLLSDSGFYLCAWSSRYGRSGANVLTFGAGSRLTVL.

The J gene is TRBJ2-5, the V gene TRBV20-1; maybe TRBD2 (6 bases). V was cut by 3 bases and J by 5 bases, with 10 bases left in between. Looked up from germline, CDR1 is DFQATT and CDR2 is SNEGSKA (reference sequence). This CDR3 is built from 12 residues. The CDR3, as DNA: TGCAGTGCTAGTGCTAGCGATGAGACCCAGTACTTC. Translated: CSASASDETQYF.

The CDR3 DNA reads as TGCGCCAGCAGCCTATTGACAGGGGACACTGAAGCTTTCTTT. Protein: CASSLLTGDTEAFF. The J gene is TRBJ1-1, the V gene TRBV5-1, with TRBD1 matching 8 bases. This CDR3 has 14 residues. J gave up 3 bases and V 4 bases, and 5 bases lay outside the gene matches. CDR1 and CDR2 (germline): SGHRS, YFSETQ.

A single count supports this clone. The V call is TRBV5-6, the J call TRBJ1-5; a weak D match, TRBD1 (6 bases). The CDR3 contains 15 residues. The germline V gene has CDR1 SGHDT and CDR2 YYEEEE. The ends were cut back, 0 bases at V and 3 bases at J, with 10 bases in the middle. For the CDR3, the DNA is TGTGCCAGCAGCTTGGCAGGGGTACTCAATCAGCCCCAGCATTTT. Translation gives CASSLAGVLNQPQHF. Using reference TRBV5-6 and TRBJ1-5 for the parts outside the CDR3, the full variable domain is DAGVTQSPTHLIKTRGQQVTLRCSPKSGHDTVSWYQQALGQGPQFIFQYYEEEERQRGNFPDRFSGHQFPNYSSELNVNALLLGDSALYLCASSLAGVLNQPQHFGDGTRLSIL.

The chain has TRBV5-6 and TRBJ1-2; 8 bases are shared with TRBD1. The CDR3 covers 16 residues. The J segment lost 0 bases and the V segment lost 4 bases, leaving 8 bases of the junction unmatched. Germline V gene lookup returns CDR1 SGHDT and CDR2 YYEEEE. The CDR3 bases are TGTGCCAGCAGCCCTGGCACGACAGGGGCTAACTATGGCTACACCTTC. Encoded protein: CASSPGTTGANYGYTF.

The chain is built from TRBV7-9 and TRBJ2-1, with 8 bases lining up with TRBD2. Looked up from germline, CDR1 is SEHNR and CDR2 is FQNEAQ (reference sequence). The CDR3 contains 14 residues. The V gene end was trimmed by 7 bases and the J gene end by 9 bases; junction bases not matched to a gene: 11. For the CDR3, the DNA is TGTGCCAGCACGACTAGCGCGGTCTCGAGTGAGCAGTTCTTC. Amino acid sequence: CASTTSAVSSEQFF. The entire variable domain, with the rest obtained from reference TRBV7-9 and TRBJ2-1, is as follows: DTGVSQNPRHKITKRGQNVTFRCDPISEHNRLYWYRQTLGQGPEFLTYFQNEAQLEKSRLLSDRFSAERPKGSFSTLEIQRTEQGDSAMYLCASTTSAVSSEQFFGPGTRLTVL.